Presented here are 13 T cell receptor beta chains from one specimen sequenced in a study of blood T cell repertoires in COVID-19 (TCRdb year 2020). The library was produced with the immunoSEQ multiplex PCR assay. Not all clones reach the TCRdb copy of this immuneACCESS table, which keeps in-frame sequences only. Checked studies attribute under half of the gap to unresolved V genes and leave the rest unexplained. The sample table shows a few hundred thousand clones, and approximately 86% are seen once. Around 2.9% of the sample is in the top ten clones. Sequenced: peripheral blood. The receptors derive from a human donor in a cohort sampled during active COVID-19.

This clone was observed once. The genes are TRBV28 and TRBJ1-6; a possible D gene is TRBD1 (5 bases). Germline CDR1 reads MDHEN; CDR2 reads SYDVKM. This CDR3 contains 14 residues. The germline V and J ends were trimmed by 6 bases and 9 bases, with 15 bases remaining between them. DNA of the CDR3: TGTGCCAGCAGGACCACAGGTTACGGTTCACCCCTCCACTTT. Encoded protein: CASRTTGYGSPLHF.

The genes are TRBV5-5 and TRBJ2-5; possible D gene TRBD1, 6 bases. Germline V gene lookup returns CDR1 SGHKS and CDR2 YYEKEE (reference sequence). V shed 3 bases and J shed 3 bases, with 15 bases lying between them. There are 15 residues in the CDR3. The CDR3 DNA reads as TGTGCCAGCAGCTGGGAAGGGACACCCGAAGAGACCCAGTACTTC. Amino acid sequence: CASSWEGTPEETQYF. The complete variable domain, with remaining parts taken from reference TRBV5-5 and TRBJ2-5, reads DAGVTQSPTHLIKTRGQQVTLRCSPISGHKSVSWYQQVLGQGPQFIFQYYEKEERGRGNFPDRFSARQFPNYSSELNVNALLLGDSALYLCASSWEGTPEETQYFGPGTRLLVL.

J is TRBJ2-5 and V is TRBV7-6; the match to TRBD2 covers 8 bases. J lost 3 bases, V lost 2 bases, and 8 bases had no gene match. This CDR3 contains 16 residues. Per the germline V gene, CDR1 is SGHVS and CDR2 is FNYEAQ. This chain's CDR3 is CASSLIWRGAEETQYF. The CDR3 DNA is TGTGCCAGCAGCTTAATTTGGCGGGGGGCGGAAGAGACCCAGTACTTC.

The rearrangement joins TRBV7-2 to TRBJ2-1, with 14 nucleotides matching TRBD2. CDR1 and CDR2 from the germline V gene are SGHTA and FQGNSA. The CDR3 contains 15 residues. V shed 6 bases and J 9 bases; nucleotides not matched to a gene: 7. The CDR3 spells CASRLTSGGAGEQFF. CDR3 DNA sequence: TGTGCCAGCAGGTTGACTAGCGGGGGGGCCGGTGAGCAGTTCTTC.

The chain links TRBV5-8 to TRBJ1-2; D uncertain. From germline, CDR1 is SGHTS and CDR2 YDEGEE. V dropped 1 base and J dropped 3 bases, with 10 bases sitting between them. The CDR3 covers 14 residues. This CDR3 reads CASSLTLGDYGYTF. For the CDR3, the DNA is TGTGCCAGCAGCTTGACCCTGGGAGACTATGGCTACACCTTC.

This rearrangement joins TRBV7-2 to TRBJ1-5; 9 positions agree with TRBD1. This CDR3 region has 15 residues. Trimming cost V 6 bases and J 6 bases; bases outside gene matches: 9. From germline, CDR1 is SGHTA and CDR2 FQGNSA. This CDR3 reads CASSYTGGGGQPQHF. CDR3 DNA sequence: TGTGCCAGCAGTTACACAGGGGGCGGTGGTCAGCCCCAGCATTTT. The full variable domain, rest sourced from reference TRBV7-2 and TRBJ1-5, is GAGVSQSPSNKVTEKGKDVELRCDPISGHTALYWYRQSLGQGLEFLIYFQGNSAPDKSGLPSDRFSAERTGGSVSTLTIQRTQQEDSAVYLCASSYTGGGGQPQHFGDGTRLSIL.

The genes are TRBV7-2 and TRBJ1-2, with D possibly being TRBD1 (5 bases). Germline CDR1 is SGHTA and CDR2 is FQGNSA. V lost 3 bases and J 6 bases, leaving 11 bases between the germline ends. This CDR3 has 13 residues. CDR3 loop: CASSLGRADGYTF. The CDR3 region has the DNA TGTGCCAGCAGCTTGGGGCGCGCTGATGGCTACACCTTC.

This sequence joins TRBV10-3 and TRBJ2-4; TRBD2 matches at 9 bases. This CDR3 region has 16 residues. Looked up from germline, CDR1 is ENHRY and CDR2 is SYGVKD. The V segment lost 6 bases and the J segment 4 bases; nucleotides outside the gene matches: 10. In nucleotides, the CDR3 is TGTGCCATCAGCGATGCCGGACTAGCGTTTAAAAACATTCAGTACTTC. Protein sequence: CAISDAGLAFKNIQYF.

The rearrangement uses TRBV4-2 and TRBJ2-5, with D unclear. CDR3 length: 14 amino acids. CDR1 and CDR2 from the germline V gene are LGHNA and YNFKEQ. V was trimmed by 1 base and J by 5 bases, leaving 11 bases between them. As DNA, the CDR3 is TGTGCCAGCAGCCAAGTGACCGAAGCGGAGACCCAGTACTTC. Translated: CASSQVTEAETQYF.

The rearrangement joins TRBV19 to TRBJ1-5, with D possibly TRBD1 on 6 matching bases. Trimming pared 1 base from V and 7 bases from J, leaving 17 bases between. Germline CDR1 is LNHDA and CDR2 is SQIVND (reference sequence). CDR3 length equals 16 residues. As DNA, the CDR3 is TGTGCCAGTAGTATAGCTGGCAGGGGATCCTACCAGCCCCAGCATTTT. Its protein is CASSIAGRGSYQPQHF.

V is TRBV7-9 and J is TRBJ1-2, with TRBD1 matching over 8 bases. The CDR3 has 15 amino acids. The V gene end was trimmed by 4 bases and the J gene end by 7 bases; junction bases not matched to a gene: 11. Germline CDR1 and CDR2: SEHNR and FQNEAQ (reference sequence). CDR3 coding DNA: TGTGCCAGCAGCTACGGGTTGACAGGGGATCGTGGCTACACCTTC. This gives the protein CASSYGLTGDRGYTF.

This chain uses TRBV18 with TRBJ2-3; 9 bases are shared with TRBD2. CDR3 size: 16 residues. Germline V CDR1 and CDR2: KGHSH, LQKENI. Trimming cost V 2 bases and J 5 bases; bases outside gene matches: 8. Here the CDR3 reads CASSPTVLAGKDTQYF. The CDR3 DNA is TGTGCCAGCTCACCAACGGTGCTAGCGGGGAAAGATACGCAGTATTTT.

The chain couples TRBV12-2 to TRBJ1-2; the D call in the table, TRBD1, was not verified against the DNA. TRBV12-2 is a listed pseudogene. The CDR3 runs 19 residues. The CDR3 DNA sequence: TGTGCAAGTCGCTTAGGGACAGGTGCAGGGGGAATTTCTACGGGTAGCTACACCTTC. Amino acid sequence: CASRLGTGAGGISTGSYTF.